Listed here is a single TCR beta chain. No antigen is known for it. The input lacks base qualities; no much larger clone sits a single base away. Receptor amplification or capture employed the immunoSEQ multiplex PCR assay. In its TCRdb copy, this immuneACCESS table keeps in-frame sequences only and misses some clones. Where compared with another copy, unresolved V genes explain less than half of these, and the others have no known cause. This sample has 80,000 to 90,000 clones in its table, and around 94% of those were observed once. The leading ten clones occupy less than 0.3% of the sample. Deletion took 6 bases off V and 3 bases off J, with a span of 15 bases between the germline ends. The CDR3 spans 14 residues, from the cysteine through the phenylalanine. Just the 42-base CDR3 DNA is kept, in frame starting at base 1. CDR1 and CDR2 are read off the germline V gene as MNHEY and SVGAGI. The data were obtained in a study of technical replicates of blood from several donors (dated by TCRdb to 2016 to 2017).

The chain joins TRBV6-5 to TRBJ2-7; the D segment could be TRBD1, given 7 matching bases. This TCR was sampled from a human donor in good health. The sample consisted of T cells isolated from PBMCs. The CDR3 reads CASSRSGGHYEQYF. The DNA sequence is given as TGTGCCAGCAGCCGGTCAGGGGGGCACTACGAGCAGTACTTC.